This paragraph covers one T cell receptor (beta chain) sequence. The data stem from a study of cytomegalovirus exposure and HLA in healthy donors. Turning to the study itself: Prior work identified under 130 million unique TCR beta sequences in roughly 190 million T cells.

This CDR3 comprises 16 residues. Looked up from germline, CDR1 is SNHLY and CDR2 is FYNNEI. V dropped 0 bases and J dropped 4 bases, with 15 bases sitting between them. The PCR made use of 60 Vbeta and 13 Jbeta primers. Produced via immunoSEQ multiplex PCR; TCRdb's table is partial and in-frame only. Here the sample spans 110,000 or so clones, about 76% being singletons. The sequencing input was PBMCs. This chain uses TRBV2 with TRBJ1-1; D is perhaps TRBD1 (6 bases). The TCR comes from a woman aged 35 to 49 in good health and CMV-seronegative. The CDR3 bases are TGTGCCAGCAGTGAAGCGCTTCACAGGGCAGGCACTGAAGCTTTCTTT. Translation: CASSEALHRAGTEAFF.